The present T cell receptor beta chain was sequenced within a study of T cells in Graves' hyperthyroidism and ophthalmopathy. This clonotype was picked up many times. V lost 4 bases, J lost 2 bases, and 17 bases lay in between. CDR1 is SGHKS, CDR2 YYEKEE, per germline (reference sequence). This CDR3 is 16 amino acids long. RNA transcripts served as the template for amplifying TCR beta CDR3 regions. The TCR CDR3 first-round RT-PCR relied on the HTBI primer set. Each CDR3 protein is one row after TCRdb ran MiXCR on the multiplex PCR reads. The profile shows about 420,000 distinct CDR3 sequences, roughly 13% of them singletons.

The chain couples TRBV5-5 to TRBJ2-3, with D perhaps matching TRBD2 (6 bases). The source of this sequence is a woman aged 18-30 years with Graves' hyperthyroidism. Input material: blood. The CDR3 nucleotides read TGTGCCAGCAGCGTGGGAGCGGGCCGAATCACAGATACGCAGTATTTT. Protein sequence: CASSVGAGRITDTQYF.